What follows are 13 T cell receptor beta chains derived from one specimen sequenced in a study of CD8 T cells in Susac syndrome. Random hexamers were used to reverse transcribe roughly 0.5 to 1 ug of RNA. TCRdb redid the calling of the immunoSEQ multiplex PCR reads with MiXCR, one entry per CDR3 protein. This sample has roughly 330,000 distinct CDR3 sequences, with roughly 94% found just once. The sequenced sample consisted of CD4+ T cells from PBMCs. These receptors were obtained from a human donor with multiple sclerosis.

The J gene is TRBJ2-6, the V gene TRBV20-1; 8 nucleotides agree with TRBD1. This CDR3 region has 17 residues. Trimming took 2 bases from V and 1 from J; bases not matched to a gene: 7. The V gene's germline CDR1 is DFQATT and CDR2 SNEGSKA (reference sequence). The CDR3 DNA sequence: TGCAGTGCTAGACACGGACAGGGAGGTTCTGGGGCCAACGTCCTGACTTTC. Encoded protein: CSARHGQGGSGANVLTF.

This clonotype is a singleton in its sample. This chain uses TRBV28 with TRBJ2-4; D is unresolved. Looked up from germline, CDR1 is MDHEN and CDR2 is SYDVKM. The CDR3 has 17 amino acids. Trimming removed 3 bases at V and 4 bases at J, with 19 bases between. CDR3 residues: CASSLRTLNTQKNIQYF. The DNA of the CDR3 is TGTGCCAGCAGTTTGAGGACCTTAAACACCCAGAAAAACATTCAGTACTTC.

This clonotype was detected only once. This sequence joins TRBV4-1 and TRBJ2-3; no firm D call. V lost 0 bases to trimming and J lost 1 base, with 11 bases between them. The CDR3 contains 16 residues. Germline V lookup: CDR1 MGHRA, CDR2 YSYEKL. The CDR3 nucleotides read TGCGCCAGCAGCCAAGATAGGAGTGTGGGCACAGATACGCAGTATTTT. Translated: CASSQDRSVGTDTQYF.

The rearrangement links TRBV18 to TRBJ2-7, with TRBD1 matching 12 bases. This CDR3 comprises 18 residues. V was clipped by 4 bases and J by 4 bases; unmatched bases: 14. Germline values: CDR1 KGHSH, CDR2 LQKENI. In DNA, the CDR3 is TGTGCCAGCTCACTCAAGATCGGGGGACAGGGGGCAGGTTACGAGCAGTACTTC. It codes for CASSLKIGGQGAGYEQYF.

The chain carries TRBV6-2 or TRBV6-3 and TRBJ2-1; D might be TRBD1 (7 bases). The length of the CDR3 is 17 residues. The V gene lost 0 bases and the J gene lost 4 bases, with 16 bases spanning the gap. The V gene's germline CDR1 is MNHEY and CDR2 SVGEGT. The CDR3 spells CASSYSGGQQLYNEQFF. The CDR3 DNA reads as TGTGCCAGCAGTTACTCGGGGGGACAGCAACTTTACAATGAGCAGTTCTTC.

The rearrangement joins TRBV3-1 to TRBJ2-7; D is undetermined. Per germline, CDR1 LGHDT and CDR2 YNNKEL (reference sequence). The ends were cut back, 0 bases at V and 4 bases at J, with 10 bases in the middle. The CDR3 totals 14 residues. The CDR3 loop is CASSQEHSTYEQYF. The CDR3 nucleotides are TGTGCCAGCAGCCAAGAGCACTCCACTTACGAGCAGTACTTC.

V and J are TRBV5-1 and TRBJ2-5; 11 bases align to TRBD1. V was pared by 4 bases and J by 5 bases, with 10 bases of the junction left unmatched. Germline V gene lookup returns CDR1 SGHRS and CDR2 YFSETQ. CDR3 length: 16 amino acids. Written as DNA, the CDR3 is TGCGCCAGCAGCGCCCGGACAGGGGGCGTAGGGGAGACCCAGTACTTC. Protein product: CASSARTGGVGETQYF.

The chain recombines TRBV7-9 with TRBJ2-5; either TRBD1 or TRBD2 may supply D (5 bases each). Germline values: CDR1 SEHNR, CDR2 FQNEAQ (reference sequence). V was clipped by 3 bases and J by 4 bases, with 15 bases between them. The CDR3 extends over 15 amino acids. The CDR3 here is CASSFRDGDGETQYF. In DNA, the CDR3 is TGTGCCAGCAGCTTCCGGGACGGGGATGGAGAGACCCAGTACTTC.

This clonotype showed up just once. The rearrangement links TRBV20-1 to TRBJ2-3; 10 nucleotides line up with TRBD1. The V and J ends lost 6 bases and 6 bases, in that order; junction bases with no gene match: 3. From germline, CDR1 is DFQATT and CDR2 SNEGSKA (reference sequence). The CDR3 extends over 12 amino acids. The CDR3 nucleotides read TGCAGTGCCGGGACAGGGGCGGATACGCAGTATTTT. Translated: CSAGTGADTQYF.

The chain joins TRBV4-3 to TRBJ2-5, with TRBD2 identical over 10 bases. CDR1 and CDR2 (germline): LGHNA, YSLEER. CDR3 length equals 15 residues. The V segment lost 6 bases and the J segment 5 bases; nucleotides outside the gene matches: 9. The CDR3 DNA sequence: TGCGCCAGCAGTCGTTTAAAGCGGGAGGGGGAGACCCAGTACTTC. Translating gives CASSRLKREGETQYF.

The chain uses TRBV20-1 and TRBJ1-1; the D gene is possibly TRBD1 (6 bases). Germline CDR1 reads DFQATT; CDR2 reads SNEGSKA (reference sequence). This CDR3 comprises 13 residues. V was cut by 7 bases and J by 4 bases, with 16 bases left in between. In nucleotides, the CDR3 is TGCAGTGTTTCGGCCCTACAGGGCACTGAAGCTTTCTTT. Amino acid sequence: CSVSALQGTEAFF.

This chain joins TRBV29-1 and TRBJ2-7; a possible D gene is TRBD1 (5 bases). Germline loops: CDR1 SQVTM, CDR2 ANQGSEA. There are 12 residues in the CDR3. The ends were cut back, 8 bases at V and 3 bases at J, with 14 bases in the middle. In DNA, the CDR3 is TGCAGCCCCCCCGACAGATACTACGAGCAGTACTTC. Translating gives CSPPDRYYEQYF.

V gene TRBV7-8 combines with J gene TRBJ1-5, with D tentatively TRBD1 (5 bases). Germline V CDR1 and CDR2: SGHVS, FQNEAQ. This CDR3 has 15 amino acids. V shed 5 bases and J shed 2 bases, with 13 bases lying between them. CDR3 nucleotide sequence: TGTGCCAGCAGCACCGCTCCGGGGGGCAATCAGCCCCAGCATTTT. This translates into CASSTAPGGNQPQHF.